This is a list of T cell receptor beta chains from one sample in a study of blood T cell repertoires in COVID-19. Clones were sequenced by immunoSEQ multiplex PCR, and TCRdb holds only the in-frame ones, with some missing. The repertoire includes approximately 490,000 clones, roughly 90% of them detected once, and approximately 0.7% sits in the top ten. Sequenced input: PBMCs or T cells enriched from blood (not recorded which). These receptors were taken from a woman between 18 and 29 years old who had recovered from COVID-19. Each CDR3 is given with its conserved first and last residue. A D gene is named only where the DNA matches it firmly. Not every row has a clone size; where given, it reads once, few, many or a size class.

CDR3aa	CDR3nt	j_gene	d_gene	abundance	v_gene
CASSLRTGGRTNEKLFF	TGTGCCAGCAGCTTAAGGACAGGGGGTAGAACTAATGAAAAACTGTTTTTT	TRBJ1-4	TRBD1	.	TRBV7-9
CASSIRDRDPSYEQYF	TGTGCCAGTAGTATCCGGGACAGGGACCCTTCGTACGAGCAGTACTTC	TRBJ2-7	TRBD1	few	TRBV19
CASSQTQTETYEQYF	TGCGCCAGCAGCCAGACTCAGACGGAAACCTACGAGCAGTACTTC	TRBJ2-7	.	.	TRBV4-1
CSAGGNEKLFF	TGCAGCGCCGGGGGGAATGAAAAACTGTTTTTT	TRBJ1-4	.	.	TRBV29-1
CASFSGLANYGYTF	TGTGCCAGCTTTTCAGGGTTAGCTAACTATGGCTACACCTTC	TRBJ1-2	.	.	TRBV2
CASGLTNEKLFF	TGTGCTAGTGGTTTGACAAATGAAAAACTGTTTTTT	TRBJ1-4	.	.	TRBV12-5
CASSYSEGTGLGYTF	TGTGCCAGCAGTTACTCGGAAGGGACAGGGCTTGGCTACACCTTC	TRBJ1-2	TRBD1	.	TRBV6-5
CASSQVGQGADTQYF	TGCGCCAGCAGCCAAGTAGGACAGGGGGCCGATACGCAGTATTTT	TRBJ2-3	TRBD1	.	TRBV4-1
CASSRGEGSNQPQHF	TGTGCCAGCAGCCGCGGGGAGGGAAGCAATCAGCCCCAGCATTTT	TRBJ1-5	.	.	TRBV5-5
CASKDRGIGETQYF	TGTGCCAGTAAAGACAGGGGGATAGGGGAGACCCAGTACTTC	TRBJ2-5	TRBD1	.	TRBV19
CASRPTGISGNTIYF	TGCGCCAGCAGACCGACAGGAATCTCTGGAAACACCATATATTTT	TRBJ1-3	.	.	TRBV5-1
CASSRTVTNQPQHF	TGTGCCAGCAGCCGGACAGTAACCAATCAGCCCCAGCATTTT	TRBJ1-5	.	.	TRBV6-5
CASSSGGRTDTQYF	TGTGCCAGCAGCTCGGGGGGCCGCACAGATACGCAGTATTTT	TRBJ2-3	.	once	TRBV11-3
CASTPGARLSSYNEQFF	TGTGCCAGCACCCCTGGGGCCAGATTGAGCTCCTACAATGAGCAGTTCTTC	TRBJ2-1	.	.	TRBV7-8
CASSLSALRQGRVTDTQYF	TGCGCCAGCAGCCTCTCCGCGCTGCGACAGGGGAGGGTTACAGATACGCAGTATTTT	TRBJ2-3	.	.	TRBV5-1
CASSYMGAETQYF	TGTGCCAGCAGTTACATGGGGGCAGAGACCCAGTACTTC	TRBJ2-5	.	.	TRBV6-2/TRBV6-3
CASSPDSSEIYEQYF	TGTGCCAGCAGCCCTGATTCTAGCGAGATCTACGAGCAGTACTTC	TRBJ2-7	.	.	TRBV3-1/TRBV3-2
CASSEGVNNQPQHF	TGTGCCAGCAGTGAAGGAGTGAACAATCAGCCCCAGCATTTT	TRBJ1-5	.	.	TRBV2
CASMTGGESYEQYF	TGTGCCAGCATGACGGGGGGGGAATCCTACGAGCAGTACTTC	TRBJ2-7	TRBD2	.	TRBV2